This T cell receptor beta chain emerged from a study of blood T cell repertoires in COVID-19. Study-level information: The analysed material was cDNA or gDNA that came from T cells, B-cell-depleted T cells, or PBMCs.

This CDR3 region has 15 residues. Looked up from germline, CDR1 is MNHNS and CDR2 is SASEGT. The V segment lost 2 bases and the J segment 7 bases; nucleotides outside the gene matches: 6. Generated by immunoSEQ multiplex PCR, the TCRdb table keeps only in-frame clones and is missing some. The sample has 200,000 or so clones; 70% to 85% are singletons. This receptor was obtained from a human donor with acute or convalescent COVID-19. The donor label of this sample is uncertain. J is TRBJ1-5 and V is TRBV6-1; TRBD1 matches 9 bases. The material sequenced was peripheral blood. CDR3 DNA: TGTGCCAGCAGTGAATGGGACAGGGTAGGGCAGCCCCAGCATTTT. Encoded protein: CASSEWDRVGQPQHF.